This T cell receptor beta chain came from a study of OX40 agonist ivuxolimab in advanced cancers. Libraries were prepared by immunoSEQ multiplex PCR; TCRdb keeps only in-frame clonotypes and omits some of them. Here the sample spans some 65,000 clones, around 90% being singletons. The clonotype was recovered from an adult with an advanced solid tumor such as melanoma, head and neck, liver or kidney cancer. The specimen was CD4+ or CD8+ T cells sorted from blood, collected in a trial of the OX40 agonist ivuxolimab.

The CDR3 region is CASSQGGISGTYEQYF. Written as DNA, the CDR3 is TGTGCCAGCAGCCAAGGTGGGATTAGCGGGACCTACGAGCAGTACTTC. The genes are TRBV4-2 and TRBJ2-7; 8 bases line up with TRBD2. Germline lookup yields CDR1 LGHNA and CDR2 YNFKEQ. Trimming removed 1 base from V and 2 bases from J; junction bases left unmatched: 7. This CDR3 contains 16 residues.